This T cell receptor (beta chain) was recovered during a study of CD8 T cells in Susac syndrome. RNA in amounts of about 0.5 to 1 ug was reverse transcribed with random hexamers. A single record per CDR3 protein comes from TCRdb applying MiXCR to the immunoSEQ multiplex PCR reads. This repertoire shows some 190,000 distinct CDR3 sequences, over 90% found once; its top ten account for approximately 0.15%. Per the germline V gene, CDR1 is GTSNPN and CDR2 is SVGIG (reference sequence). The CDR3 has 15 amino acids. Trimming left V 1 base short and J 0 bases short, with 10 bases between. What was sequenced was CD4+ T cells from PBMCs. The chain couples TRBV30 to TRBJ1-5; possible D gene TRBD1, 5 bases. This sequence originates from a human donor with Susac syndrome. CDR3 loop: CAWSGGPNSNQPQHF. The CDR3 DNA sequence: TGTGCCTGGAGTGGGGGCCCGAATAGCAATCAGCCCCAGCATTTT.